A single T cell receptor beta chain is shown here with its context. The target antigen is unknown. It was 5'RACE with constant-segment primers that produced the TCR alpha and TCR beta cDNA libraries, which carried sample barcodes and UMIs. TCRdb used MiXCR to reprocess the 5' RACE reads, holding one entry per CDR3 protein. Seen here are 150,000 or so distinct CDR3 sequences, around 15% observed once, and the top ten hold 13% to 15%. The sample originates from a study of T-cell memory formation after mild COVID-19. Broader study findings: Clonal second-wave expansions that peaked on day 37 had unconfirmed SARS-CoV-2 specificity. Prior to infection, memory already included some responding clones, suggesting cross-reactive memory joined.

Source material: PBMCs or a T cell subset sorted from them (not recorded which). The TCR sequence derives from an adult woman who had mild COVID-19 (a few samples of this study predate the infection). Cell type and time point are not known.

The CDR3 reads CASGEGRAYNEQFF. CDR3 bases: TGTGCCAGTGGAGAGGGGAGGGCCTACAATGAGCAGTTCTTC. The chain recombines TRBV6-2 or TRBV6-3 with TRBJ2-1, with TRBD2 matching 7 bases. Trimming removed 9 bases from V and 2 bases from J; junction bases left unmatched: 7. The CDR3 runs to 14 residues. Germline CDR1 is MNHEY and CDR2 is SVGEGT.